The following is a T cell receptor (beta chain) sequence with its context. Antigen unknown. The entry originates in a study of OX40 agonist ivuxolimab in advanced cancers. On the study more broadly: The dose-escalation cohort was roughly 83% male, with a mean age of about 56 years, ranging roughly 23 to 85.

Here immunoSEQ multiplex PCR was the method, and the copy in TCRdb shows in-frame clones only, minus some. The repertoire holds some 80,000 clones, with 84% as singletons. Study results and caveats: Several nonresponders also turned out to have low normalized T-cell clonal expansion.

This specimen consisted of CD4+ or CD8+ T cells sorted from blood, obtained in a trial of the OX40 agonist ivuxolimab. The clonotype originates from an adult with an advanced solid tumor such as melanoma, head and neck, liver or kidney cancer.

The CDR3 here is CSGIRGRLAKNIQYF. The CDR3 region has the DNA TGCAGCGGCATCCGGGGGCGGCTAGCCAAAAACATTCAGTACTTC. The rearrangement links TRBV29-1 to TRBJ2-4; tentatively, D is TRBD1 or TRBD2 (6 bases each). CDR1 is SQVTM and CDR2 is ANQGSEA in the germline V gene. Trimming left V 7 bases short and J 0 bases short, with 16 bases between. The CDR3 totals 15 residues.